The T cell receptor (beta chain) under discussion was sequenced for a study of cytomegalovirus exposure and HLA in healthy donors. Study details: Drawn from HLA-typed donors, around 85 million unique TCRs were held in an early data release.

Amplification used 60 Vbeta primers and 13 Jbeta primers. Original processing notes: In a later analysis, the count reached about 82 million unique TCR beta chains, with about 11 million shared. Profiled with immunoSEQ multiplex PCR; TCRdb holds only in-frame clones, not every one. That table is the source of V, J and clone size, and D and trimming were worked out from the DNA. The sample yields 150,000 to 200,000 clones, roughly 87% seen once. Remarks on this clone: The antigen is unknown.

Whole-study results and caveats: Later work found that TCR association rates differed between HLA loci; DRB1 had the most and HLA-C the fewest. Researchers reportedly found TCR beta sequences accurately predicted most subjects' HLA-A and HLA-B alleles.

The TCR was taken from a girl aged 5 to 17 in good health and CMV-seropositive. Sequenced material: PBMCs.

This CDR3 reads CASSTQYGYTF. CDR3 DNA: TGTGCCAGCAGTACCCAGTATGGCTACACCTTC. The rearrangement uses TRBV28 and TRBJ1-2; D gene uncertain. Germline V gene lookup returns CDR1 MDHEN and CDR2 SYDVKM. The CDR3 runs 11 residues. V lost 5 bases to trimming and J lost 5 bases, with 6 bases between them.